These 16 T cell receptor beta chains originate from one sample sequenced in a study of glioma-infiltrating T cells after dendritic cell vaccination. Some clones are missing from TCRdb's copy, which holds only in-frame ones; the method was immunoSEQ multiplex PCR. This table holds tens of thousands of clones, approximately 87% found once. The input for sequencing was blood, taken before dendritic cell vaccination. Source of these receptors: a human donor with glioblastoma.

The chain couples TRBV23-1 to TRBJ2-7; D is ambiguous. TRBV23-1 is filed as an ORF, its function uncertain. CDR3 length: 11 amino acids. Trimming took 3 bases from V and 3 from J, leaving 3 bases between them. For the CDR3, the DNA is TGCGCCAGCAGTCACCTCTACGAGCAGTACTTC. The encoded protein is CASSHLYEQYF.

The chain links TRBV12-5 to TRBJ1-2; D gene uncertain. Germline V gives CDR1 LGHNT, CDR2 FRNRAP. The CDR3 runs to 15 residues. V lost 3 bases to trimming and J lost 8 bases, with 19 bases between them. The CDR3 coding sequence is TGTGCTAGTGGTTTCTGGGGAGTAAGTCTAAGGGGCTACACCTTC. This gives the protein CASGFWGVSLRGYTF.

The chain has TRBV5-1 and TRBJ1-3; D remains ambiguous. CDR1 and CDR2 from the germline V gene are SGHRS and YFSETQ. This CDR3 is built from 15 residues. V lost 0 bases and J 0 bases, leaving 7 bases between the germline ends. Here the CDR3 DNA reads TGCGCCAGCAGCTTGGAGGCGGGCTCTGGAAACACCATATATTTT. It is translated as CASSLEAGSGNTIYF.

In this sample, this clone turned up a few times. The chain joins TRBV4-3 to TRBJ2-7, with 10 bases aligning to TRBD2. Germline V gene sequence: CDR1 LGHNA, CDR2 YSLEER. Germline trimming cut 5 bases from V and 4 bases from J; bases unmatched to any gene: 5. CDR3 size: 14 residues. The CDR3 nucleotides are TGCGCCAGCAGCGCCGGGACTAGCGAGTACGAGCAGTACTTC. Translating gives CASSAGTSEYEQYF.

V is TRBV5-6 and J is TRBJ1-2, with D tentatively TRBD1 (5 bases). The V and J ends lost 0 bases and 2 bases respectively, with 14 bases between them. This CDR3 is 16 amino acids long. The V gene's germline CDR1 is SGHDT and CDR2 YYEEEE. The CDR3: CASSLDPRESNYGYTF. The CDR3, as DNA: TGTGCCAGCAGCTTGGACCCCAGGGAATCGAACTATGGCTACACCTTC.

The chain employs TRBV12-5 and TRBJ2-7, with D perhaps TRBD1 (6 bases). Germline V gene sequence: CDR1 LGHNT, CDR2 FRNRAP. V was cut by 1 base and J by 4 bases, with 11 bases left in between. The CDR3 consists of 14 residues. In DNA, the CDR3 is TGTGCTAGTGGTTTGGAGACAGGTGGGTACGAGCAGTACTTC. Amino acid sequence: CASGLETGGYEQYF. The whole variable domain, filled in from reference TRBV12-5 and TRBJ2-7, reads DARVTQTPRHKVTEMGQEVTMRCQPILGHNTVFWYRQTMMQGLELLAYFRNRAPLDDSGMPKDRFSAEMPDATLATLKIQPSEPRDSAVYFCASGLETGGYEQYFGPGTRLTVT.

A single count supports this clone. CDR3 in DNA: TGTGCCAGCAGCGGGACTAGCGCTTCCTACGAGCAGTACTTC. This sequence encodes CASSGTSASYEQYF. J is TRBJ2-7 and V is TRBV11-3; 10 nucleotides align to TRBD2. Germline lookup yields CDR1 SGHNT and CDR2 YENEEA. After removal of 5 bases from V and 1 base from J, the junction contained 2 bases not matched to a gene. The CDR3 loop spans 14 amino acids.

This CDR3 is CASSPSRGNQPQHF. CDR3 bases: TGTGCCAGCAGCCCGAGCAGGGGTAATCAGCCCCAGCATTTT. The J gene is TRBJ1-5, the V gene TRBV7-8; possible D gene TRBD1, 6 bases. V shed 5 bases and J shed 4 bases, with 12 bases lying between them. The germline V gene encodes CDR1 SGHVS and CDR2 FQNEAQ. This CDR3 has 14 amino acids. Using reference TRBV7-8 and TRBJ1-5 for the parts outside the CDR3, the full variable domain is GAGVSQSPRYKVAKRGQDVALRCDPISGHVSLFWYQQALGQGPEFLTYFQNEAQLDKSGLPSDRFFAERPEGSVSTLKIQRTQQEDSAVYLCASSPSRGNQPQHFGDGTRLSIL.

CDR3 amino acids: CASSLRGPHNEQFF. In DNA form, the CDR3 reads TGTGCCAGCAGTCTCAGGGGCCCCCACAATGAGCAGTTCTTC. The gene calls are TRBV6-5 and TRBJ2-1; possibly TRBD1 for D (6 bases). The V end lost 5 bases, the J end lost 5 bases, and 13 bases lay between the germline ends. This CDR3 region has 14 residues. In germline, CDR1 is MNHEY, CDR2 SVGAGI.

Here the CDR3 reads CSGRRTTGELFF. For the CDR3, the DNA is TGCAGTGGCAGGCGGACTACCGGGGAGCTGTTTTTT. The J gene is TRBJ2-2, the V gene TRBV29-1; a weak D match, TRBD2 (5 bases). The CDR3 contains 12 residues. In germline, CDR1 is SQVTM, CDR2 ANQGSEA.

As DNA, the CDR3 is TGCGCCAGCAGCCAAGAAGCTTCAAGCTACGAGCAGTACTTC. Translated, it gives CASSQEASSYEQYF. V and J are TRBV4-1 and TRBJ2-7, with unresolved D. The germline V gene encodes CDR1 MGHRA and CDR2 YSYEKL. This CDR3 region has 14 residues. V was cut by 0 bases and J by 3 bases, with 9 bases left in between.

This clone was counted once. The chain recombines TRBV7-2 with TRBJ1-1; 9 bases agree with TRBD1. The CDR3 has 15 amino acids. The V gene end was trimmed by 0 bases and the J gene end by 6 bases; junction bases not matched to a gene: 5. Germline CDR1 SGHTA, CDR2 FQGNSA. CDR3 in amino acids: CASSLALNRGPEAFF. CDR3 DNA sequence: TGTGCCAGCAGCTTAGCGTTAAACAGGGGGCCTGAAGCTTTCTTT. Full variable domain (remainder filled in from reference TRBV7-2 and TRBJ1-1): GAGVSQSPSNKVTEKGKDVELRCDPISGHTALYWYRQSLGQGLEFLIYFQGNSAPDKSGLPSDRFSAERTGGSVSTLTIQRTQQEDSAVYLCASSLALNRGPEAFFGQGTRLTVV.

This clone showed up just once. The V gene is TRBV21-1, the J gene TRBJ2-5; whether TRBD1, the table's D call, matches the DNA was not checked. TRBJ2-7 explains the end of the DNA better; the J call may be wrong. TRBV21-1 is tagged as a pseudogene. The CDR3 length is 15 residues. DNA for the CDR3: TGTGCCAGCAGCAAACACCCGGGACAGGGAGCCGAGCAGTACTTC. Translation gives CASSKHPGQGAEQYF.

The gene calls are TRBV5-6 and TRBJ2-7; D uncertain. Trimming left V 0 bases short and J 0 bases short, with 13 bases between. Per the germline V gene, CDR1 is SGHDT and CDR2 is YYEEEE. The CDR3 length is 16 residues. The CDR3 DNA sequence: TGTGCCAGCAGCTTGGTCAGGTGGCAGAACTCCTACGAGCAGTACTTC. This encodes CASSLVRWQNSYEQYF.

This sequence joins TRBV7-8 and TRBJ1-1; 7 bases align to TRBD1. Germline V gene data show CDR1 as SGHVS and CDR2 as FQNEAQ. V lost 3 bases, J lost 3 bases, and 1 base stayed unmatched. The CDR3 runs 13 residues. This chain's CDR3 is CASSFDRDTEAFF. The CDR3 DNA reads TGTGCCAGCAGCTTTGACAGGGACACTGAAGCTTTCTTT. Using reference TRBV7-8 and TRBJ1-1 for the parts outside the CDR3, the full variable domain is GAGVSQSPRYKVAKRGQDVALRCDPISGHVSLFWYQQALGQGPEFLTYFQNEAQLDKSGLPSDRFFAERPEGSVSTLKIQRTQQEDSAVYLCASSFDRDTEAFFGQGTRLTVV.

CDR3 loop: CASSRGPGQDFENEQFF. The CDR3 DNA reads as TGCGCCAGCAGCCGTGGTCCGGGACAGGACTTTGAAAATGAGCAGTTCTTC. The V gene is TRBV4-1, the J gene TRBJ2-1, with 8 bases matching TRBD1. The CDR3 extends over 17 amino acids. V lost 4 bases to trimming and J lost 7 bases; unmatched junction nucleotides: 15. CDR1 and CDR2 from the germline V gene are MGHRA and YSYEKL.